These 16 T cell receptor beta chains originate from one sample sequenced in a study of blood T cell repertoires in COVID-19. The repertoire was sequenced with immunoSEQ multiplex PCR; TCRdb's copy has only in-frame clones and lacks some. This sample has 87,000 or so clones, with around 75% found just once. The sequencing input was peripheral blood. The receptors come from a woman aged 80 or older with active or convalescent COVID-19.

This rearrangement joins TRBV6-5 to TRBJ2-1, with 9 bases fitting TRBD2. The germline V gene has CDR1 MNHEY and CDR2 SVGAGI. V shed 5 bases, J shed 7 bases, and the junction held 6 bases outside the gene matches. The CDR3 consists of 14 residues. The CDR3 DNA reads as TGTGCCAGCAGTCGGAAGCGGGAGGAAAATGAGCAGTTCTTC. Its protein product is CASSRKREENEQFF.

The chain joins TRBV28 to TRBJ2-5; no firm D call. The CDR3 extends over 15 amino acids. Germline assignment: CDR1 MDHEN and CDR2 SYDVKM. V was cut by 5 bases and J by 3 bases, with 16 bases left in between. CDR3 loop: CASSPFAMSEETQYF. The DNA of the CDR3 is TGTGCCAGCAGTCCTTTTGCTATGTCTGAAGAGACCCAGTACTTC.

V usage is TRBV7-2 and J usage is TRBJ2-7; 8 bases are a match to TRBD1. V lost 3 bases to trimming and J lost 1 base; unmatched junction nucleotides: 5. The CDR3 is 15 residues long. Germline CDR1 is SGHTA and CDR2 is FQGNSA. The chain's CDR3 is CASSFDRGSSYEQYF. CDR3 DNA: TGTGCCAGCAGCTTTGACAGGGGATCGTCCTACGAGCAGTACTTC.

The chain is built from TRBV19 and TRBJ1-6; 7 nucleotides align to TRBD1. Trimming cost V 4 bases and J 7 bases; bases outside gene matches: 7. Germline V gene data show CDR1 as LNHDA and CDR2 as SQIVND (reference sequence). The CDR3 length is 15 residues. In DNA form, the CDR3 reads TGTGCCAGTAGTAGCGACAGGGCGGCGAATTCACCCCTCCACTTT. Translated, it gives CASSSDRAANSPLHF.

The rearrangement links TRBV20-1 to TRBJ1-2; 7 bases agree with TRBD1. The CDR3 sequence is 14 residues long. Germline-derived CDR1 and CDR2 are DFQATT and SNEGSKA (reference sequence). With V trimmed by 3 bases and J by 3 bases, 7 bases remained unmatched. DNA for the CDR3: TGCAGTGCTAGTCTGGGCCAGGGGGACTATGGCTACACCTTC. As protein: CSASLGQGDYGYTF.

The chain is built from TRBV10-3 and TRBJ2-5; 9 nucleotides agree with TRBD1. J was trimmed by 2 bases and V by 10 bases; bases with no gene match: 5. CDR1 is ENHRY and CDR2 is SYGVKD in the germline V gene. The CDR3 covers 13 residues. The CDR3 is CATGQGTQETQYF. The CDR3 DNA reads TGTGCCACAGGACAGGGGACACAAGAGACCCAGTACTTC.

This chain uses TRBV4-1 with TRBJ2-3; 9 nucleotides match TRBD2. Germline CDR1 and CDR2: MGHRA and YSYEKL. With V trimmed by 5 bases and J by 2 bases, 5 bases remained unmatched. The CDR3 has 15 amino acids. CDR3 in amino acids: CASSYLAGVTDTQYF. The CDR3 nucleotides read TGCGCCAGCAGCTATTTAGCGGGGGTCACAGATACGCAGTATTTT.

This sequence joins TRBV6-5 and TRBJ1-2, with TRBD1 identical over 7 bases. Germline V gives CDR1 MNHEY, CDR2 SVGAGI. CDR3 length equals 14 residues. The V gene end was trimmed by 4 bases and the J gene end by 8 bases; junction bases not matched to a gene: 10. CDR3 sequence reads: CASSSTRGISGYTF. The CDR3 DNA follows: TGTGCCAGCAGTTCGACCAGGGGGATTTCAGGCTACACCTTC.

The chain uses TRBV5-3 and TRBJ1-3; 9 bases match TRBD1. TRBV5-3 is designated an ORF whose function remains uncertain. CDR3 length: 17 amino acids. V shed 4 bases, J shed 0 bases, and the junction held 8 bases outside the gene matches. CDR3: CARSAGQGTLSGNTIYF. The CDR3 nucleotides are TGTGCCAGAAGCGCGGGACAGGGTACTCTCTCTGGAAACACCATATATTTT.

This clone was seen only once. The chain recombines TRBV15 with TRBJ2-7, with 9 bases that match TRBD1. CDR1 is LNHNV and CDR2 is YYDKDF in the germline V gene (reference sequence). With 4 bases clipped from V and 5 bases from J, the junction kept 6 bases outside the gene matches. The CDR3 contains 14 residues. The CDR3: CATSTGTGLDEQYF. The CDR3 DNA reads as TGTGCCACCAGCACCGGGACAGGGTTGGACGAGCAGTACTTC.

This clone was counted between two and nine times. The chain combines TRBV2 with TRBJ2-5; 8 bases line up with TRBD2. Germline V gene data show CDR1 as SNHLY and CDR2 as FYNNEI. The trim removed 6 bases at V and 2 bases at J, leaving 5 bases unmatched. This CDR3 comprises 14 residues. This chain's CDR3 is CASSTGGVQETQYF. CDR3 nucleotides: TGTGCCAGCAGCACGGGGGGGGTACAAGAGACCCAGTACTTC.

The V gene is TRBV6-5, the J gene TRBJ1-5, with D unresolved. Germline-derived CDR1 and CDR2 are MNHEY and SVGAGI. V was trimmed by 8 bases and J by 2 bases, leaving 10 bases between them. CDR3 length: 13 residues. Here the CDR3 DNA reads TGTGCCAGCGGCCCCGGGGGCAATCAGCCCCAGCATTTT. It is translated as CASGPGGNQPQHF.

The chain employs TRBV30 and TRBJ2-7, with 9 bases fitting TRBD1. Trimming at V came to 4 bases and at J to 6 bases, leaving 10 bases not matched to a gene. The CDR3 is 14 residues long. The V gene's germline CDR1 is GTSNPN and CDR2 SVGIG (reference sequence). CDR3 in amino acids: CAWNYRDRVSEQYF. The CDR3 bases are TGTGCCTGGAACTACCGGGACAGGGTTTCCGAGCAGTACTTC.

V and J are TRBV2 and TRBJ2-5, with a tentative D call TRBD2 (7 bases). The germline CDR1 and CDR2 sequences are SNHLY and FYNNEI. The V and J ends lost 5 bases and 4 bases respectively, with 17 bases between them. The CDR3 has 15 residues. In DNA, the CDR3 is TGTGCCAGCAGTACCCAGGGGTCGGGAGGAGAGACCCAGTACTTC. It translates to CASSTQGSGGETQYF.

This sequence joins TRBV6-2 or TRBV6-3 and TRBJ1-5; TRBD1 might be the D (5 bases). This CDR3 has 15 amino acids. CDR1 and CDR2 (germline): MNHEY, SVGEGT. Trimming took off 0 bases at V and 9 bases at J, with 15 bases between the two ends. CDR3 DNA: TGTGCCAGCAGTTACTCGCCCGTGAGGGGAGGGCCCCAGCATTTT. It specifies CASSYSPVRGGPQHF.

Only a few counts were recorded for this clone. The genes are TRBV30 and TRBJ1-3, with D uncertain. The CDR3 runs 15 residues. The V and J ends lost 0 bases and 2 bases respectively, with 11 bases between them. In germline, CDR1 is GTSNPN, CDR2 SVGIG (reference sequence). CDR3: CAWSVSFSTGNTIYF. The CDR3, as DNA: TGTGCCTGGAGTGTATCCTTTTCTACTGGAAACACCATATATTTT.